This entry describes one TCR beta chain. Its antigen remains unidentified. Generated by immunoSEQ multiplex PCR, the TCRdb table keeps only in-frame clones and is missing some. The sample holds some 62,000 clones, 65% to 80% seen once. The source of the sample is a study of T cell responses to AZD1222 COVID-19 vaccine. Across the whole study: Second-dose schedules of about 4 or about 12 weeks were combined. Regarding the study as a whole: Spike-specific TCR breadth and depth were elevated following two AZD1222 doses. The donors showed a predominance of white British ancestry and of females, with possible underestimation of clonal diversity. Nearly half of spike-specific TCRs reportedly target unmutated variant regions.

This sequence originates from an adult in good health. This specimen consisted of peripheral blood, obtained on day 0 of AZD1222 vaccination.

Here the CDR3 reads CASSPGQGDINQPQHF. CDR3 coding DNA: TGTGCCAGCAGCCCGGGACAGGGGGACATCAATCAGCCCCAGCATTTT. This chain links TRBV7-8 with TRBJ1-5; TRBD1 agrees at 11 bases. CDR1 is SGHVS, CDR2 FQNEAQ, per germline. V lost 5 bases to trimming and J lost 3 bases; unmatched junction nucleotides: 6. The CDR3 loop spans 16 amino acids.